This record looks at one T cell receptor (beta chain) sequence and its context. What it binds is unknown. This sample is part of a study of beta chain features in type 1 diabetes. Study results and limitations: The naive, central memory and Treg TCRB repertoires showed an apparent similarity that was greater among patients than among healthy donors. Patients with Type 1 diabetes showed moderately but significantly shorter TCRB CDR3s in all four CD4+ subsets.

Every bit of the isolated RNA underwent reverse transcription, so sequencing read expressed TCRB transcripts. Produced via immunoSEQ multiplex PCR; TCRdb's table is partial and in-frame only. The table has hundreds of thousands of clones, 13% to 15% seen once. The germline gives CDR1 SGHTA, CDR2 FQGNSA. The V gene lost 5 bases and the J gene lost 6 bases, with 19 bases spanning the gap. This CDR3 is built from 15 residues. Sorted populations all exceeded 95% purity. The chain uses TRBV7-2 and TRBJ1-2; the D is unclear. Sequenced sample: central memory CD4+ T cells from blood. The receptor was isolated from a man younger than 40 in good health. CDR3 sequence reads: CASSITGPQAHGYTF. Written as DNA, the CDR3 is TGTGCCAGCAGCATTACCGGGCCCCAGGCCCATGGCTACACCTTC.